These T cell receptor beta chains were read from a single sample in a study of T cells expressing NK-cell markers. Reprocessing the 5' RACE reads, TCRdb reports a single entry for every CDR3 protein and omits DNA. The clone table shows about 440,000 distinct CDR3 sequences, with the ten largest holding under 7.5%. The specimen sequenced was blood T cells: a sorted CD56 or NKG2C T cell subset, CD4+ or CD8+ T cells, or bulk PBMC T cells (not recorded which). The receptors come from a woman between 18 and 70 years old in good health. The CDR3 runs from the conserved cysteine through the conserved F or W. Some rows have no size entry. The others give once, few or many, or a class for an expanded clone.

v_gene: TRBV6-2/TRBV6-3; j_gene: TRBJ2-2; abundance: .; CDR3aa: CASTRGGDTGELFF
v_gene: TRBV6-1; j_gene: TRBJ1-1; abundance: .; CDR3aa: CASRGGSSNTEAFF
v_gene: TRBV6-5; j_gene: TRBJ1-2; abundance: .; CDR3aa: CASSYSNSGGFNYGYTF
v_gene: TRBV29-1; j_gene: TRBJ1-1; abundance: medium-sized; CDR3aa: CSVYRGGEAFF
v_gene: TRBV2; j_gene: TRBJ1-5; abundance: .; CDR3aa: CASGGTNQPQHF
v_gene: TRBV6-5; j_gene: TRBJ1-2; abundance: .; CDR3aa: CASSYQGRGYGYTF
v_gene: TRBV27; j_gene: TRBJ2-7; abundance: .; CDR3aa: CASSFSQGWDEQYF
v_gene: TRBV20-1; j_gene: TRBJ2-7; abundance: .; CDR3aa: CSARIPSGRREQYF
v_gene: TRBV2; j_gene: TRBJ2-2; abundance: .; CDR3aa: CASSEREAGELFF
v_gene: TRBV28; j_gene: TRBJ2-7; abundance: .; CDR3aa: CASNPGGGGPLEQYF